A single sample is the source of the 6 T cell receptor beta chains below, sequenced in a study of type 1 regulatory T cells. No antigen has been assigned to these receptors. TCRdb fed the reads into MiXCR, producing one record per CDR3 protein. The table records roughly 62,000 distinct CDR3 sequences, roughly two thirds of them present only once. The sequenced sample consisted of cultured non-Tr1 T cells, either the whole culture or a sorted T cell fraction (not recorded which). Receptor source: a human donor in good health.

CDR3 protein: CASSPVGNTQYF. As DNA, the CDR3 is TGTGCCAGCAGTCCTGTGGGCAATACGCAGTATTTT. V gene TRBV12-3 or TRBV12-4 combines with J gene TRBJ2-3; D remains ambiguous. This CDR3 has 12 residues. Trimming took 5 bases from V and 7 from J, leaving 10 bases between them.

Regarding this clonotype: One end of the junction varies from germline; a read error may be responsible. V usage is TRBV5-1 and J usage is TRBJ2-1; possibly TRBD1 for D (5 bases). The CDR3 has 16 residues. Germline loops: CDR1 SGHRS, CDR2 YFSETQ. Here the CDR3 DNA reads TGCGCCAGCAGCTTGGCGGGTGGCCAGGGTTCCGATGAACAGTTCTTC. Its translation: CASSLAGGQGSDEQFF.

The chain combines TRBV14 with TRBJ2-2, with TRBD2 matching 10 bases. The CDR3 length is 16 residues. Looked up from germline, CDR1 is SGHDN and CDR2 is FVKESK. The junction had 12 bases not matched to a gene; V was cut back by 6 bases and J by 8 bases. CDR3 nucleotide sequence: TGTGCCAGCAGATCGACTTCGAGCGGGAGGGCTGGGGAGCTGTTTTTT. It yields the protein CASRSTSSGRAGELFF.

V gene TRBV7-9 combines with J gene TRBJ2-1; 11 nucleotides align to TRBD2. Germline CDR1 reads SEHNR; CDR2 reads FQNEAQ (reference sequence). The CDR3 extends over 15 amino acids. V dropped 6 bases and J dropped 6; count of bases not matched to a gene: 7. CDR3 region: CASSPGLAVTNEQFF. Here the CDR3 DNA reads TGTGCCAGCAGTCCGGGACTAGCGGTTACCAATGAGCAGTTCTTC.

The sample holds one count of this clonotype. This chain links TRBV18 with TRBJ2-5, with D uncertain. The CDR3 totals 15 residues. V was shortened by 2 bases and J by 3 bases, with 13 bases between the two germline ends. Germline lookup yields CDR1 KGHSH and CDR2 LQKENI. The CDR3 loop is CASSPSQEGKETQYF. The CDR3 DNA is TGTGCCAGCTCACCAAGCCAGGAAGGAAAAGAGACCCAGTACTTC.

This clonotype was seen more than once but under ten times. The chain joins TRBV2 to TRBJ1-5, with D possibly TRBD1 on 5 matching bases. Germline-derived CDR1 and CDR2 are SNHLY and FYNNEI. V lost 7 bases, J lost 1 base, and 14 bases lay in between. The CDR3 loop spans 15 amino acids. CDR3 amino acids: CASKSQGLSNQPQHF. DNA for the CDR3: TGTGCCAGCAAGTCCCAGGGATTGAGCAATCAGCCCCAGCATTTT.